The 28 T cell receptor beta chains below come from one sample, sequenced in a study of cytomegalovirus exposure and HLA in healthy donors. In the PCR, 60 Vbeta and 13 Jbeta primers were used. Some clones are missing from TCRdb's copy, which holds only in-frame ones; the method was immunoSEQ multiplex PCR. The data show over 150,000 clones, 81% seen once. The sample comprised PBMCs. These receptor sequences come from a woman aged 45-60 years in good health and CMV-seronegative.

This chain uses TRBV7-9 with TRBJ1-1, with D maybe TRBD1 (5 bases). The germline V gene encodes CDR1 SEHNR and CDR2 FQNEAQ (reference sequence). The CDR3 is 14 residues long. V lost 3 bases, J lost 4 bases, and 12 bases lay in between. In DNA form, the CDR3 reads TGTGCCAGCAGCTTCTCGGGGGTGGGCACTGAAGCTTTCTTT. Protein product: CASSFSGVGTEAFF.

The chain joins TRBV10-1 to TRBJ2-2, with a tentative D call TRBD2 (6 bases). The CDR3 is 16 amino acids. The V gene lost 2 bases and the J gene lost 4 bases, with 14 bases spanning the gap. Germline V gene data show CDR1 as WNHNN and CDR2 as SYGVQD (reference sequence). For the CDR3, the DNA is TGCGCCAGCAGTGAGAAGGGAGGTAGGGCCACCGGGGAGCTGTTTTTT. Its protein is CASSEKGGRATGELFF.

The CDR3 DNA follows: TGCAGCGTTGGGGGACTAGCGGGAGGCAATGAGCAGTTCTTC. This codes for CSVGGLAGGNEQFF. This rearrangement joins TRBV29-1 to TRBJ2-1; 15 nucleotides agree with TRBD2. V lost 4 bases and J lost 6; bases outside the gene matches: 1. The CDR3 spans 14 residues. Germline CDR1 and CDR2: SQVTM and ANQGSEA.

CDR3 sequence (DNA): TGTGCCAGTAGCAAGACCAGGGGGGCCAACGTCCTGACTTTC. The encoded protein is CASSKTRGANVLTF. The V call is TRBV19, the J call TRBJ2-6, with unresolved D. The V gene lost 6 bases and the J gene lost 4 bases, with 10 bases spanning the gap. Looked up from germline, CDR1 is LNHDA and CDR2 is SQIVND (reference sequence). The CDR3 totals 14 residues.

V is TRBV4-3 and J is TRBJ1-2; no definite D call. CDR1 is LGHNA and CDR2 is YSLEER in the germline V gene. The CDR3 contains 16 residues. Trimming took off 4 bases at V and 0 bases at J, with 15 bases between the two ends. The CDR3 is CASSPELAEANYGYTF. The CDR3 DNA follows: TGCGCCAGCAGCCCTGAGTTGGCCGAGGCTAACTATGGCTACACCTTC.

The genes are TRBV5-1 and TRBJ2-7, with 11 bases identical to TRBD2. Trimming cost V 5 bases and J 3 bases; bases outside gene matches: 7. Germline values: CDR1 SGHRS, CDR2 YFSETQ. This CDR3 is built from 15 residues. The CDR3 bases are TGCGCCAGCAGACCTACTAGCGGGGGTTACTACGAGCAGTACTTC. Translation: CASRPTSGGYYEQYF. Full variable domain (rest looked up from reference TRBV5-1 and TRBJ2-7): KAGVTQTPRYLIKTRGQQVTLSCSPISGHRSVSWYQQTPGQGLQFLFEYFSETQRNKGNFPGRFSGRQFSNSRSEMNVSTLELGDSALYLCASRPTSGGYYEQYFGPGTRLTVT.

J is TRBJ2-3 and V is TRBV19, with D perhaps TRBD1 (5 bases). V lost 3 bases to trimming and J lost 3 bases, with 13 bases between them. In germline, CDR1 is LNHDA, CDR2 SQIVND (reference sequence). The CDR3 spans 15 residues. The CDR3 DNA follows: TGTGCCAGTAGTATTCAGGGAAAAAGGACAGATACGCAGTATTTT. Encoded protein: CASSIQGKRTDTQYF.

The chain employs TRBV19 and TRBJ2-7, with 8 bases aligning to TRBD1. CDR3 length equals 15 residues. J was trimmed by 1 base and V by 5 bases; bases with no gene match: 7. Germline CDR1 LNHDA, CDR2 SQIVND (reference sequence). The CDR3 sequence: CASSADRVGSYEQYF. CDR3 coding DNA: TGTGCCAGTAGTGCGGACAGGGTCGGGTCCTACGAGCAGTACTTC.

The chain links TRBV7-3 to TRBJ1-1, with TRBD1 matching 7 bases. This CDR3 is 13 amino acids long. In germline, CDR1 is SGHTA, CDR2 FQGTGA. The junction had 4 bases not matched to a gene; V was cut back by 5 bases and J by 4 bases. The CDR3 sequence is CASSPGQITEAFF. The CDR3 region has the DNA TGTGCCAGCAGCCCGGGACAGATCACTGAAGCTTTCTTT.

This clone was counted only a few times. This rearrangement joins TRBV19 to TRBJ1-6; 9 bases agree with TRBD1. The CDR3 totals 16 residues. CDR1 and CDR2 (germline): LNHDA, SQIVND (reference sequence). V lost 3 bases, J lost 5 bases, and 5 bases stayed unmatched. In DNA form, the CDR3 reads TGTGCCAGTAGTATTTGGACAGGGGATCATAATTCACCCCTCCACTTT. Protein product: CASSIWTGDHNSPLHF.

CDR3 residues: CASSSTLQRNYEQYF. CDR3 in DNA: TGTGCCAGCAGCTCCACCCTCCAGCGGAACTACGAGCAGTACTTC. The chain links TRBV7-2 to TRBJ2-7, with D perhaps TRBD2 (5 bases). The germline V gene encodes CDR1 SGHTA and CDR2 FQGNSA. The CDR3 has 15 amino acids. V dropped 4 bases and J dropped 3 bases, with 16 bases sitting between them.

This chain connects TRBV5-1 to TRBJ2-7, with 7 bases that match TRBD1. CDR1 is SGHRS and CDR2 is YFSETQ in the germline V gene. With V trimmed by 5 bases and J by 3 bases, 8 bases remained unmatched. The CDR3 has 14 amino acids. For the CDR3, the DNA is TGCGCCAGCAGACAGGGGAGCCAGGGCTACGAGCAGTACTTC. It yields the protein CASRQGSQGYEQYF.

V is TRBV7-9 and J is TRBJ2-7, with D possibly matching TRBD1 (5 bases). Germline CDR1 and CDR2: SEHNR and FQNEAQ (reference sequence). V shed 5 bases and J shed 2 bases, with 10 bases lying between them. The CDR3 totals 13 residues. The CDR3 spells CASSPGNTYEQYF. CDR3 bases: TGTGCCAGCAGCCCAGGGAATACCTACGAGCAGTACTTC.

The chain is built from TRBV7-2 and TRBJ2-2; D not resolved. With 5 bases removed from V and 1 base from J, the gap between germline ends came to 8 bases. CDR1 is SGHTA, CDR2 FQGNSA, per germline. The CDR3 contains 14 residues. The CDR3 region is CASSLYRNTGELFF. DNA for the CDR3: TGTGCCAGCAGCCTCTACAGGAACACCGGGGAGCTGTTTTTT. The variable domain in full, completed from reference TRBV7-2 and TRBJ2-2, reads GAGVSQSPSNKVTEKGKDVELRCDPISGHTALYWYRQSLGQGLEFLIYFQGNSAPDKSGLPSDRFSAERTGGSVSTLTIQRTQQEDSAVYLCASSLYRNTGELFFGEGSRLTVL.

The chain couples TRBV2 to TRBJ1-2; no clear D. Germline CDR1 SNHLY, CDR2 FYNNEI. Trimming took 4 bases from V and 8 from J, leaving 5 bases between them. This CDR3 is 10 amino acids long. CDR3 protein: CASSGEGYTF. CDR3 coding DNA: TGTGCCAGCAGTGGAGAGGGCTACACCTTC.

This chain joins TRBV28 and TRBJ1-2, with D uncertain. Trimming pared 3 bases from V and 8 bases from J, leaving 7 bases between. The CDR3 covers 11 residues. Germline lookup yields CDR1 MDHEN and CDR2 SYDVKM. The CDR3 here is CASSLAGGYTF. CDR3 nucleotides: TGTGCCAGCAGTTTGGCGGGGGGCTACACCTTC.

V and J are TRBV5-1 and TRBJ2-1, with D tentatively TRBD1 (5 bases). Per germline, CDR1 SGHRS and CDR2 YFSETQ. The CDR3 sequence is 13 residues long. V lost 1 base, J lost 5 bases, and 7 bases lay in between. The CDR3 spells CASSLSRDNEQFF. The CDR3 DNA reads TGCGCCAGCAGCTTGTCCAGGGACAATGAGCAGTTCTTC.

CDR3 sequence: CASSQGTGGWQPQHF. In DNA, the CDR3 is TGTGCCAGCAGCCAAGGGACAGGGGGCTGGCAGCCCCAGCATTTT. This sequence joins TRBV4-2 and TRBJ1-5; the match to TRBD1 covers 11 bases. Germline V gene sequence: CDR1 LGHNA, CDR2 YNFKEQ. J was trimmed by 7 bases and V by 1 base; bases with no gene match: 3. This CDR3 contains 15 residues.

The chain links TRBV6-1 to TRBJ1-5; 9 bases map to TRBD1. The CDR3 sequence is 15 residues long. V shed 4 bases and J 5 bases; nucleotides not matched to a gene: 6. Germline V gene data show CDR1 as MNHNS and CDR2 as SASEGT. DNA for the CDR3: TGTGCCAGCAGTGGTGGGACAGGGCTTTATCAGCCCCAGCATTTT. Protein: CASSGGTGLYQPQHF.

This chain connects TRBV19 to TRBJ2-3; a possible D gene is TRBD1 (7 bases). V shed 7 bases and J shed 4 bases, with 21 bases lying between them. The CDR3 runs 16 residues. The V gene's germline CDR1 is LNHDA and CDR2 SQIVND (reference sequence). For the CDR3, the DNA is TGTGCCAGTACCATAGGGAAGCGGAGGGGGCCAGATACGCAGTATTTT. Protein sequence: CASTIGKRRGPDTQYF.

The chain carries TRBV18 and TRBJ2-7; D may be TRBD2 (6 bases). Germline loops: CDR1 KGHSH, CDR2 LQKENI. Trimming pared 6 bases from V and 6 bases from J, leaving 18 bases between. The CDR3 extends over 14 amino acids. The CDR3 DNA reads TGTGCCAGCTCCCGGGACCGGGCGGGGCGCGAGCAGTACTTC. This gives the protein CASSRDRAGREQYF.

This clone has a single count. The chain couples TRBV4-2 to TRBJ2-1, with TRBD2 identical over 11 bases. The CDR3 totals 17 residues. Germline lookup yields CDR1 LGHNA and CDR2 YNFKEQ. The J segment lost 3 bases and the V segment lost 0 bases, leaving 4 bases of the junction unmatched. The chain's CDR3 is CASSQEVTSGIYNEQFF. CDR3 coding DNA: TGTGCCAGCAGCCAAGAAGTGACTAGCGGGATCTACAATGAGCAGTTCTTC.

This chain connects TRBV11-2 to TRBJ2-1; D possibly corresponds to TRBD2 (6 bases). The CDR3 covers 16 residues. Per the germline V gene, CDR1 is SGHAT and CDR2 is FQNNGV. V shed 5 bases and J shed 6 bases, with 20 bases lying between them. CDR3 DNA sequence: TGTGCCAGCAGCCTCGGGACCCTAGGGACTGGCAATGAGCAGTTCTTC. Its protein is CASSLGTLGTGNEQFF.

J is TRBJ2-1 and V is TRBV18; 7 bases line up with TRBD1. Germline V gene data show CDR1 as KGHSH and CDR2 as LQKENI. After removal of 6 bases from V and 2 bases from J, the junction contained 7 bases not matched to a gene. CDR3 length equals 15 residues. The CDR3 nucleotides are TGTGCCAGCTCTTTTTTGACAGGGACCTACAATGAGCAGTTCTTC. Protein sequence: CASSFLTGTYNEQFF. The variable domain in full, with the rest retrieved from reference TRBV18 and TRBJ2-1, is NAGVMQNPRHLVRRRGQEARLRCSPMKGHSHVYWYRQLPEEGLKFMVYLQKENIIDESGMPKERFSAEFPKEGPSILRIQQVVRGDSAAYFCASSFLTGTYNEQFFGPGTRLTVL.

The V and J genes are TRBV7-9 and TRBJ2-3; 15 positions agree with TRBD2. From germline, CDR1 is SEHNR and CDR2 FQNEAQ (reference sequence). CDR3 length: 15 residues. After removal of 5 bases from V and 9 bases from J, the junction contained 6 bases not matched to a gene. CDR3 bases: TGTGCCAGCAGCGTGGGACTAGCGGGAGGAGGCACGCAGTATTTT. It encodes CASSVGLAGGGTQYF.

This chain uses TRBV19 with TRBJ1-2; no firm D call. This CDR3 region has 16 residues. V gave up 3 bases and J gave up 3 bases, with 17 bases separating them. CDR1 and CDR2 (germline): LNHDA, SQIVND (reference sequence). CDR3 nucleotides: TGTGCCAGTAGTATCGGAGCCGACCCGAAATACTATGGCTACACCTTC. It is translated as CASSIGADPKYYGYTF.

The rearrangement uses TRBV14 and TRBJ1-2, with 8 bases aligning to TRBD1. In germline, CDR1 is SGHDN, CDR2 FVKESK. The ends lost 4 bases at V and 4 bases at J; junction bases unmatched: 11. The CDR3 covers 16 residues. Here the CDR3 DNA reads TGTGCCAGCAGCCTTTCCCTTCCAGGGGGCTTCTATGGCTACACCTTC. Translated, it gives CASSLSLPGGFYGYTF.

The gene calls are TRBV9 and TRBJ1-6, with 8 nucleotides matching TRBD1. The CDR3 totals 17 residues. Germline CDR1 and CDR2: SGDLS and YYNGEE. V lost 3 bases and J lost 7; bases outside the gene matches: 12. This CDR3 is CASSGSLDRERNSPLHF. In DNA form, the CDR3 reads TGTGCCAGCAGCGGCTCCCTGGACAGGGAAAGGAATTCACCCCTCCACTTT. The full variable domain, with the rest looked up from reference TRBV9 and TRBJ1-6, is DSGVTQTPKHLITATGQRVTLRCSPRSGDLSVYWYQQSLDQGLQFLIQYYNGEERAKGNILERFSAQQFPDLHSELNLSSLELGDSALYFCASSGSLDRERNSPLHFGNGTRLTVT.